This is a list of T cell receptor beta chains from one sample in a study of control samples from healthy donors and cancer patients. TCRdb keeps only in-frame clones here, not all; method: immunoSEQ multiplex PCR. Of about 75,000 clones listed, 85% to 95% are singletons. Input material: blood. The receptors stem from a woman in her forties in good health. Each CDR3 is given with its conserved first and last residue. D genes are given only for firm matches. The listing skips clone size in some rows; elsewhere it reads once, few, many or a size class.

j_call | v_call | d_call | clone_size | cdr3_aa | cdr3_nt
TRBJ1-1 | TRBV2 | . | . | CASSEAEVTEAFF | TGTGCCAGCAGTGAAGCGGAAGTTACTGAAGCTTTCTTT
TRBJ1-3 | TRBV7-9 | . | . | CASSPLAGSGGSGNTIYF | TGTGCCAGCAGCCCTTTGGCGGGATCGGGAGGCTCTGGAAACACCATATATTTT
TRBJ1-1 | TRBV7-9 | . | . | CASSPGMNTEAFF | TGTGCCAGCAGCCCCGGGATGAACACTGAAGCTTTCTTT
TRBJ2-2 | TRBV19 | . | . | CAGAPTGTPNTGELFF | TGCGCCGGGGCTCCCACCGGGACACCTAACACCGGGGAGCTGTTTTTT
TRBJ2-2 | TRBV2 | . | . | CASSLYGTLNTGELFF | TGTGCCAGCAGCCTATACGGGACTTTGAACACCGGGGAGCTGTTTTTT
TRBJ1-4 | TRBV20-1 | . | . | CSASNEKLFF | TGCAGTGCTTCTAATGAAAAACTGTTTTTT
TRBJ1-5 | TRBV19 | . | . | CAAQPGRSNQPQHF | TGTGCCGCCCAGCCAGGGAGGTCCAATCAGCCCCAGCATTTT
TRBJ1-2 | TRBV10-3 | . | once | CAITRHGRWDYTF | TGTGCCATCACGCGGCACGGCCGATGGGACTACACCTTC
TRBJ2-1 | TRBV2 | . | . | CASTKDNYNEQFF | TGTGCCAGCACTAAGGACAATTACAATGAGCAGTTCTTC
TRBJ1-6 | TRBV13 | . | . | CASSLGGGQGSLHF | TGTGCCAGCAGCTTAGGGGGGGGCCAGGGGTCCCTCCACTTT
TRBJ2-1 | TRBV30 | . | . | CAWSVLSSYNEQFF | TGTGCCTGGAGTGTACTCTCCTCCTACAATGAGCAGTTCTTC
TRBJ1-6 | TRBV6-5 | . | . | CASSRMGVESPLHF | TGTGCCAGCAGCCGTATGGGGGTCGAATCACCCCTCCACTTT
TRBJ1-2 | TRBV5-8 | . | . | CASRSGQGILPRGYTF | TGTGCCAGCAGATCCGGGCAGGGCATACTTCCTAGGGGCTACACCTTC
TRBJ2-7 | TRBV3-1/TRBV3-2 | . | . | CASSLEDYEQYF | TGTGCCAGCAGCTTAGAGGACTACGAGCAGTACTTC
TRBJ1-6 | TRBV11-2 | TRBD1 | once | CASSLSLGTGFDSPLHF | TGTGCCAGCAGCTTAAGCCTCGGGACAGGGTTTGATTCACCCCTCCACTTT
TRBJ2-3 | TRBV7-6 | TRBD1 | . | CASRGSDRGTDTQYF | TGTGCCAGCAGGGGATCGGACAGGGGAACAGATACGCAGTATTTT
TRBJ1-3 | TRBV19 | . | . | CASTTGSSGNTIYF | TGTGCCAGTACTACGGGGAGCTCTGGAAACACCATATATTTT
TRBJ2-7 | TRBV5-6 | TRBD2 | . | CASSKNSGGVTYEQYF | TGTGCCAGCAGCAAAAATAGCGGGGGTGTTACCTACGAGCAGTACTTC
TRBJ1-5 | TRBV6-5 | . | . | CASSKDQQPQHF | TGTGCCAGCAGTAAGGACCAACAGCCCCAGCATTTT
TRBJ1-1 | TRBV7-9 | TRBD1 | . | CASSLGQGLGFAEAFF | TGTGCCAGCAGCTTAGGACAGGGGTTAGGGTTCGCTGAAGCTTTCTTT
TRBJ1-1 | TRBV6-5 | . | . | CASSYSKGEAFF | TGTGCCAGCAGTTACTCGAAGGGGGAAGCTTTCTTT
TRBJ2-2 | TRBV5-6 | . | . | CASSPTGRFTGELFF | TGTGCCAGCAGCCCGACAGGGAGGTTTACCGGGGAGCTGTTTTTT
TRBJ2-7 | TRBV4-1 | TRBD2 | . | CASSQEGGREAEQYF | TGCGCCAGCAGCCAAGAGGGGGGGAGGGAAGCCGAGCAGTACTTC
TRBJ2-3 | TRBV30 | . | once | CAWSVRGSGPDTQYF | TGTGCCTGGAGTGTACGGGGTAGCGGCCCAGATACGCAGTATTTT
TRBJ1-2 | TRBV4-3 | . | . | CASSQDTGPYGYTF | TGCGCCAGCAGCCAAGATACGGGGCCCTATGGCTACACCTTC
TRBJ1-5 | TRBV6-5 | . | . | CASRLDRNQPQHF | TGTGCCAGCAGGCTCGACAGAAATCAGCCCCAGCATTTT
TRBJ1-6 | TRBV4-3 | . | . | CASSQGLSSYNSPLHF | TGCGCCAGCAGCCAAGGACTGAGCTCCTATAATTCACCCCTCCACTTT
TRBJ2-2 | TRBV2 | . | once | CASIRAGELFF | TGTGCCAGCATCAGGGCCGGGGAGCTGTTTTTT
TRBJ2-7 | TRBV10-1 | . | . | CASSEFRDYEQYF | TGCGCCAGCAGTGAGTTCAGGGACTACGAGCAGTACTTC
TRBJ2-7 | TRBV5-1 | . | . | CASSFDGYEQYF | TGCGCCAGCAGCTTCGACGGCTACGAGCAGTACTTC
TRBJ2-3 | TRBV19 | TRBD2 | . | CASREYGREKDTQYF | TGTGCCAGTAGAGAGTACGGGAGGGAAAAAGATACGCAGTATTTT
TRBJ2-7 | TRBV28 | TRBD1 | . | CASRLDRGYEQYF | TGTGCCAGCAGGCTAGACAGGGGGTACGAGCAGTACTTC
TRBJ2-1 | TRBV5-1 | . | . | CASSLAFALNEQFF | TGCGCCAGCAGCTTGGCTTTCGCTCTTAATGAGCAGTTCTTC
TRBJ2-1 | TRBV6-5 | . | . | CASSYSGNEQFF | TGTGCCAGCAGTTACTCAGGAAATGAGCAGTTCTTC
TRBJ2-1 | TRBV29-1 | TRBD1 | . | CSVDPLRQGIYNEQFF | TGCAGCGTTGACCCCCTCCGACAGGGAATCTACAATGAGCAGTTCTTC
TRBJ1-4 | TRBV30 | TRBD1 | . | CAWNVGGEKLFF | TGTGCCTGGAACGTAGGGGGCGAAAAACTGTTTTTT
TRBJ2-7 | TRBV11-2 | . | . | CASSLRADKTYEQYF | TGTGCCAGCAGCTTGCGGGCCGACAAGACGTACGAGCAGTACTTC
TRBJ2-1 | TRBV6-4 | . | . | CASSQGAGWGNEQFF | TGTGCCAGCAGCCAAGGGGCGGGGTGGGGAAATGAGCAGTTCTTC
TRBJ2-2 | TRBV5-1 | TRBD1 | once | CASSLGGQAGTGELFF | TGCGCCAGCAGCTTGGGGGGACAGGCTGGGACCGGGGAGCTGTTTTTT
TRBJ1-6 | TRBV25-1 | . | . | CASSAVRTDSPLHF | TGTGCCAGCAGTGCGGTTCGGACCGATTCACCCCTCCACTTT
TRBJ2-3 | TRBV10-1 | . | few | CASSARTDTQYF | TGCGCCAGCAGTGCGCGGACAGATACGCAGTATTTT
TRBJ2-5 | TRBV29-1 | TRBD2 | . | CSVAGGETQYF | TGCAGCGTTGCGGGGGGGGAGACCCAGTACTTC
TRBJ1-1 | TRBV9 | . | few | CASSGGTAGNTEAFF | TGTGCCAGCAGCGGGGGGACGGCCGGGAACACTGAAGCTTTCTTT
TRBJ1-2 | TRBV12-3/TRBV12-4 | . | . | CASSFGINYGYTF | TGTGCCAGCAGTTTCGGTATTAACTATGGCTACACCTTC
TRBJ2-5 | TRBV7-8 | TRBD2 | . | CASSLVGGFQETQYF | TGTGCCAGCAGCTTAGTGGGGGGGTTCCAAGAGACCCAGTACTTC
TRBJ2-7 | TRBV5-1 | . | once | CASSEDRTTYEQYF | TGCGCCAGCAGCGAAGACAGGACCACCTACGAGCAGTACTTC